This note documents a single T cell receptor beta chain sequence. The CDR3 length is 14 residues. Per the germline V gene, CDR1 is LNHDA and CDR2 is SQIVND (reference sequence). J lost 2 bases, V lost 4 bases, and 3 bases had no gene match. The data are from a study of blood T cell repertoires in COVID-19. Study background: The study drew acute and convalescent COVID-19 samples from the United States, Italy and Spain. The analysed material was cDNA or gDNA that came from T cells, B-cell-depleted T cells, or PBMCs.

In the original processing: Reference gene primer amplification gave estimated nucleated cell counts. Produced via immunoSEQ multiplex PCR; TCRdb's table is partial and in-frame only. The V and J calls and clone size come from that table; D and trimming were worked out from the DNA. The sample includes roughly 230,000 clones, 84% of them seen just once. The source material was peripheral blood. This receptor was identified in a man aged 50 to 59 with acute or convalescent COVID-19. The rearrangement links TRBV19 to TRBJ2-7, with 9 bases lining up with TRBD1. The CDR3 nucleotides read TGTGCCAGTAGTAGCGGGACAGGGACCTACGAGCAGTACTTC. This codes for CASSSGTGTYEQYF.